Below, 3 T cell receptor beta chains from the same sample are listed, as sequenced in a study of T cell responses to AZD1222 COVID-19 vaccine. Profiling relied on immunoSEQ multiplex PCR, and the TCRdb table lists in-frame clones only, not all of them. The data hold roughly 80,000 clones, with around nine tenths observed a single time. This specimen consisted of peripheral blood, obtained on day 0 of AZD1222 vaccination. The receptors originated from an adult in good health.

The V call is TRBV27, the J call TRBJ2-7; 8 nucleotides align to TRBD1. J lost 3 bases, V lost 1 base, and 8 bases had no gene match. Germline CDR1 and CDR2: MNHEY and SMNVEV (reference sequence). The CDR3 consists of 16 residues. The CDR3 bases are TGTGCCAGCAGTTTATTCCCCGGGACAGGAGACTACGAGCAGTACTTC. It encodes CASSLFPGTGDYEQYF.

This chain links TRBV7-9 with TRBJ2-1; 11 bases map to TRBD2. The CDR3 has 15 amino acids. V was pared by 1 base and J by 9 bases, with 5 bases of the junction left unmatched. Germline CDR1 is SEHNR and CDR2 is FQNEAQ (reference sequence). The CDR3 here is CASSLGRLAGPEQFF. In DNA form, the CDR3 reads TGTGCCAGCAGCTTAGGCCGACTAGCGGGGCCTGAGCAGTTCTTC.

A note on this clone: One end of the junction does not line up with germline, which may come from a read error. CDR3 sequence reads: CASSPPGQYGDTIYF. The DNA for the CDR3 is TGTGCCAGCTCACCACCGGGACAATATGGAGACACCATATATTTT. The V gene is TRBV18, the J gene TRBJ1-3, with D possibly TRBD1 on 6 matching bases. This CDR3 is built from 15 residues. Germline-derived CDR1 and CDR2 are KGHSH and LQKENI.